One and the same sample provided the 23 T cell receptor beta chains below, sequenced in a study of beta chain features in type 1 diabetes. Isolated RNA was reverse transcribed in full, so expressed TCRB transcripts were sequenced. Method: immunoSEQ multiplex PCR; TCRdb's copy keeps in-frame clones and lacks some. The table has 350,000 to 400,000 clones, around 16% seen once. Sequences were obtained from naive CD4+ T cells from blood. The receptor source for this set is a woman under 30 in good health.

This clone turned up a few times. V usage is TRBV15 and J usage is TRBJ2-7; D unclear. V was pared by 4 bases and J by 4 bases, with 8 bases between. Germline V gene data show CDR1 as LNHNV and CDR2 as YYDKDF (reference sequence). The CDR3 sequence is 12 residues long. The chain's CDR3 is CATSKPGYEQYF. In DNA, the CDR3 is TGTGCCACCAGCAAACCGGGTTACGAGCAGTACTTC. Full variable domain (missing parts from reference TRBV15 and TRBJ2-7): DAMVIQNPRYQVTQFGKPVTLSCSQTLNHNVMYWYQQKSSQAPKLLFHYYDKDFNNEADTPDNFQSRRPNTSFCFLDIRSPGLGDTAMYLCATSKPGYEQYFGPGTRLTVT.

This clone has more than one count but fewer than ten. The chain employs TRBV13 and TRBJ2-7; D perhaps matches TRBD2 (6 bases). This CDR3 comprises 12 residues. Trimming removed 3 bases from V and 6 bases from J, with 9 bases in between. Germline V gene sequence: CDR1 PRHDT, CDR2 FYEKMQ (reference sequence). The CDR3 loop is CASSFRGVEQYF. DNA of the CDR3: TGTGCCAGCAGCTTTCGCGGGGTCGAGCAGTACTTC.

The chain couples TRBV11-2 to TRBJ2-6; 8 bases are shared with TRBD2. The CDR3 consists of 15 residues. Germline trimming cut 8 bases from V and 2 bases from J; bases unmatched to any gene: 5. The germline CDR1 and CDR2 sequences are SGHAT and FQNNGV. CDR3 sequence reads: CASRRRGAGANVLTF. The CDR3, as DNA: TGTGCCAGCCGCCGGCGGGGGGCTGGGGCCAACGTCCTGACTTTC. Complete variable domain (other parts from reference TRBV11-2 and TRBJ2-6): EAGVAQSPRYKIIEKRQSVAFWCNPISGHATLYWYQQILGQGPKLLIQFQNNGVVDDSQLPKDRFSAERLKGVDSTLKIQPAKLEDSAVYLCASRRRGAGANVLTFGAGSRLTVL.

This chain connects TRBV9 to TRBJ1-2; the D gene is possibly TRBD1 (6 bases). The germline gives CDR1 SGDLS, CDR2 YYNGEE. V was cut by 5 bases and J by 4 bases, with 15 bases left in between. The CDR3 length is 14 residues. The CDR3 sequence: CASSNGQPPYGYTF. CDR3 bases: TGTGCCAGCAGTAATGGACAGCCTCCCTATGGCTACACCTTC.

The V call is TRBV29-1, the J call TRBJ1-2, with D unresolved. This CDR3 comprises 12 residues. The germline V and J ends were trimmed by 1 base and 6 bases, with 9 bases remaining between them. CDR1 SQVTM and CDR2 ANQGSEA come from the germline V gene. The CDR3 loop reads CSVEAEHNGYTF. As DNA, the CDR3 is TGCAGCGTTGAAGCAGAACATAATGGCTACACCTTC.

This clone has more than one count but fewer than ten. The V gene is TRBV20-1, the J gene TRBJ2-7, with 7 bases that match TRBD1. The V gene end was trimmed by 3 bases and the J gene end by 9 bases; junction bases not matched to a gene: 5. Germline V lookup: CDR1 DFQATT, CDR2 SNEGSKA (reference sequence). The CDR3 contains 11 residues. CDR3 loop: CSARGDSLQYF. In DNA form, the CDR3 reads TGCAGTGCTAGGGGGGACAGCCTGCAGTACTTC.

The genes are TRBV7-8 and TRBJ2-5; 7 bases are a match to TRBD1. The V gene end was trimmed by 5 bases and the J gene end by 5 bases; junction bases not matched to a gene: 8. CDR1 is SGHVS and CDR2 is FQNEAQ in the germline V gene. The CDR3 runs to 14 residues. CDR3: CASSVQRGLETQYF. For the CDR3, the DNA is TGTGCCAGCAGCGTACAGAGGGGGCTGGAGACCCAGTACTTC. The full variable domain, completed using reference TRBV7-8 and TRBJ2-5, is GAGVSQSPRYKVAKRGQDVALRCDPISGHVSLFWYQQALGQGPEFLTYFQNEAQLDKSGLPSDRFFAERPEGSVSTLKIQRTQQEDSAVYLCASSVQRGLETQYFGPGTRLLVL.

The chain has TRBV9 and TRBJ1-1; 9 nucleotides align to TRBD1. Germline CDR1 and CDR2: SGDLS and YYNGEE. The CDR3 is 14 amino acids. The V and J ends lost 5 bases and 4 bases, in that order; junction bases with no gene match: 6. The CDR3 region has the DNA TGTGCCAGCAGGGGACAGGGAGGCGGCACTGAAGCTTTCTTT. It specifies CASRGQGGGTEAFF.

A few counts support this clone. The gene calls are TRBV6-5 and TRBJ1-1, with TRBD1 as a possible D gene (5 bases). The CDR3 consists of 13 residues. Germline lookup yields CDR1 MNHEY and CDR2 SVGAGI. Trimming stripped 6 bases from V and 0 bases from J, with 8 bases between. The CDR3 spells CASSRQLNTEAFF. CDR3 sequence (DNA): TGTGCCAGCAGCCGACAGTTGAACACTGAAGCTTTCTTT.

The chain combines TRBV6-1 with TRBJ2-3, with 13 positions matching TRBD2. The CDR3 has 14 amino acids. Unmatched junction bases numbered 6, after V lost 10 bases and J lost 5 bases. Germline V gene data show CDR1 as MNHNS and CDR2 as SASEGT. In DNA, the CDR3 is TGTGCCACCCGACTAGCGGGAGGTCAAGATACGCAGTATTTT. Residues: CATRLAGGQDTQYF.

There are a few counts of this clone. V is TRBV7-2 and J is TRBJ2-5, with TRBD2 identical over 8 bases. The CDR3 contains 15 residues. Germline V gives CDR1 SGHTA, CDR2 FQGNSA. V lost 1 base and J lost 5; bases outside the gene matches: 6. The CDR3 loop reads CASSLEGLAAETQYF. Here the CDR3 DNA reads TGTGCCAGCAGCTTAGAAGGACTAGCTGCGGAGACCCAGTACTTC.

The rearrangement uses TRBV2 and TRBJ2-7, with 8 bases matching TRBD1. Per germline, CDR1 SNHLY and CDR2 FYNNEI. The length of the CDR3 is 14 residues. After removal of 3 bases from V and 6 bases from J, the junction contained 7 bases not matched to a gene. The CDR3 DNA reads TGTGCCAGCAGTGAGCGACAGGGGTGGATCGAGCAGTACTTC. Translation gives CASSERQGWIEQYF.

This clone occurred a few times. This chain links TRBV30 with TRBJ1-1; the match to TRBD1 covers 8 bases. This CDR3 has 13 amino acids. Germline loops: CDR1 GTSNPN, CDR2 SVGIG (reference sequence). J gave up 1 base and V 6 bases, and 4 bases lay outside the gene matches. The CDR3 sequence: CACYRGENTEAFF. The CDR3 region has the DNA TGTGCCTGTTACAGGGGGGAGAACACTGAAGCTTTCTTT.

CDR3 in DNA: TGTGCCACCAGCTGGGACAAAAGGGGTGAAAAACTGTTTTTT. Translated: CATSWDKRGEKLFF. The chain uses TRBV15 and TRBJ1-4, with a possible D match to TRBD1 (6 bases). The germline V and J ends were trimmed by 5 bases and 7 bases, with 14 bases remaining between them. This CDR3 has 14 residues. Germline V gene lookup returns CDR1 LNHNV and CDR2 YYDKDF (reference sequence).

The rearrangement joins TRBV5-1 to TRBJ2-2; a possible D gene is TRBD2 (5 bases). CDR3 length: 14 residues. The V and J ends lost 1 base and 3 bases respectively, with 7 bases between them. CDR1 is SGHRS, CDR2 YFSETQ, per germline. The CDR3 here is CASSLIGDTGELFF. The CDR3 DNA sequence: TGCGCCAGCAGCTTGATCGGGGACACCGGGGAGCTGTTTTTT. Full variable domain (rest looked up from reference TRBV5-1 and TRBJ2-2): KAGVTQTPRYLIKTRGQQVTLSCSPISGHRSVSWYQQTPGQGLQFLFEYFSETQRNKGNFPGRFSGRQFSNSRSEMNVSTLELGDSALYLCASSLIGDTGELFFGEGSRLTVL.

CDR3 in amino acids: CASSPGTSGINEQFF. CDR3 DNA: TGTGCCAGCAGCCCCGGGACTAGCGGGATCAATGAGCAGTTCTTC. This sequence joins TRBV6-5 and TRBJ2-1, with 13 bases matching TRBD2. Trimming cost V 6 bases and J 6 bases; bases outside gene matches: 5. This CDR3 spans 15 amino acids. Germline V lookup: CDR1 MNHEY, CDR2 SVGAGI.

This clone appeared a few times. The CDR3 DNA reads as TGTGCCAGCAGCAATGCTCTCTCGTTAAAGGACTGCCAAGAGACCCAGTACTTC. Protein: CASSNALSLKDCQETQYF. The chain employs TRBV21-1 and TRBJ2-5; no DNA check was done on the table's D call, TRBD2. TRBV21-1 is a pseudogene segment. The CDR3 runs to 18 residues.

The chain combines TRBV19 with TRBJ2-2, with a tentative D call TRBD2 (5 bases). Germline V gene lookup returns CDR1 LNHDA and CDR2 SQIVND (reference sequence). This CDR3 comprises 13 residues. Trimming removed 5 bases at V and 5 bases at J, with 9 bases between. The CDR3 loop reads CASSLLGTGELFF. CDR3 in DNA: TGTGCCAGTAGTCTACTAGGGACCGGGGAGCTGTTTTTT. Combining the CDR3 with reference TRBV19 and TRBJ2-2 gives the whole variable domain DGGITQSPKYLFRKEGQNVTLSCEQNLNHDAMYWYRQDPGQGLRLIYYSQIVNDFQKGDIAEGYSVSREKKESFPLTVTSAQKNPTAFYLCASSLLGTGELFFGEGSRLTVL.

This clone occurred a few times. This chain uses TRBV18 with TRBJ2-4; 9 bases map to TRBD1. The germline V gene encodes CDR1 KGHSH and CDR2 LQKENI. Trimming at V came to 2 bases and at J to 6 bases, leaving 5 bases not matched to a gene. The CDR3 is 15 amino acids. The CDR3 spells CASSPNRGLGNIQYF. CDR3 sequence (DNA): TGTGCCAGCTCACCAAACAGGGGGCTGGGAAACATTCAGTACTTC.

Worth noting for this clone: The junction shows a germline mismatch at one end, possibly a read error. The rearrangement links TRBV7-2 to TRBJ2-5, with D possibly being TRBD1 (5 bases). This CDR3 has 17 residues. The germline CDR1 and CDR2 sequences are SGHTA and FQGNSA. CDR3 residues: CASSVAPTAPGQETQYF. The CDR3 DNA reads as TGTGCCAGCAGCGTAGCCCCGACAGCCCCGGGCCAAGAGACCCAGTACTTC.

This chain connects TRBV29-1 to TRBJ2-7; D is possibly TRBD1 (6 bases). V gave up 0 bases and J gave up 1 base, with 19 bases separating them. Germline V CDR1 and CDR2: SQVTM, ANQGSEA. The CDR3 loop spans 17 amino acids. The CDR3 nucleotides read TGCAGCGTTGAAGAGGCCCCCACAGGGAAAGAGTCCTACGAGCAGTACTTC. Amino acids: CSVEEAPTGKESYEQYF.

In its sample, this clone was seen a few times. V and J are TRBV4-3 and TRBJ1-5; D gene uncertain. This CDR3 region has 16 residues. The V and J ends lost 0 bases and 5 bases respectively, with 14 bases between them. The germline gives CDR1 LGHNA, CDR2 YSLEER. The DNA for the CDR3 is TGCGCCAGCAGCCAAGATTTATATGAGGGTTATCAGCCCCAGCATTTT. The encoded protein is CASSQDLYEGYQPQHF.

Note on this clone: The junction departs from the called germline gene at one end, perhaps through a read error. The chain combines TRBV18 with TRBJ1-1; D is perhaps TRBD1 (5 bases). The CDR3 loop spans 13 amino acids. Germline CDR1 reads KGHSH; CDR2 reads LQKENI. This chain's CDR3 is CASLPTGNTEAFF. In nucleotides, the CDR3 is TGTGCCAGCTTACCAACAGGAAACACTGAAGCTTTCTTT.